One T cell receptor beta chain is described in this entry. Its binding antigen is unknown. No base quality values were provided; no much bigger clone lies one nucleotide off. From the germline V gene, CDR1 is SGHAT and CDR2 is FQNNGV. Including cysteine and phenylalanine, the CDR3 has 18 amino acids. Only the CDR3 portion is preserved as DNA: 54 bases, with reading frame beginning at the first base. Trimming takes 3 bases off V and 4 bases off J; junction bases not matched to a gene: 9. The data originate from a study of cytomegalovirus exposure and HLA in healthy donors (TCRdb year 2017). Context from the whole study: In an earlier analysis of roughly 500 of the donors, 276 Gb of sequence data and 90 million to 120 million unique TCR beta sequences from roughly 190 million T cells were reported. An early release covering about 600 HLA-typed donors comprised about 300 gigabases of sequencing data and around 80 million unique TCR sequences. The number of donors typed differed by locus, with roughly 620-630 for A, B, C, DRB1 and DQB1, approximately 500 for DQA1, 600 to 610 for DPA1, and around 460 for DPB1. Every discovery cohort repertoire had been produced on one sequencing platform. Of the roughly 400 genotyped donors, 81% were placed in the genetic ancestry cluster associated with self-reported Caucasian donors. The study was designed to test whether signatures of past pathogen exposure could be identified by cataloging public T cell receptors. In an earlier analysis of around 540 of the donors, high-throughput TCR beta sequencing was used to judge whether each TCR beta V gene segment behaved as functional or pseudogenic. In a later analysis, previously published TCR beta repertoires from some 640 donors were re-analyzed and high-resolution HLA genotyping was added so that TCR occurrence patterns could be studied. Among 398 genotyped donors of the cohort, an average of roughly 230,000 unique TCR beta nucleotide sequences was sequenced per donor, of which about 18% were non-productive. Donor age, sex, ethnicity and CMV serostatus were compiled together with the repertoire data. Both class I and class II loci were covered by HLA typing, at four-digit resolution. To predict cytomegalovirus infection status, the study brought together high-throughput TCR immunosequencing, statistical association of individual TCRs with disease status, and machine learning. Because of strong linkage in the cohort, five DR-DQ haplotypes were treated as single units for association and clustering. A separate validation cohort of over a hundred different subjects was used in addition to the roughly 620-subject first cohort. The T cell repertoires of several hundred subjects were profiled by immunosequencing and related to cytomegalovirus serostatus. In the later analysis, no new phenotypic data were used to find candidate immune exposures; instead, reliance was placed on TCR beta sequences and their occurrence across donors. A later genetic analysis used genome-wide SNP genotypes for about 60% of the roughly 700 donors, treating that subset as a discovery cohort.

General conclusions and limits of the study: The authors suggested that the approach could potentially be extended to other disease states and immunological phenotypes. Because counts were too low, roughly 18 rarely observed V segments, including chromosome 9 orphons, were left out of the earlier analysis of some 640 of the donors. Linkage disequilibrium might explain the correlated functional status among segregating V segments, but an unknown experimental factor could not be ruled out. The sequencing pipeline was judged likely to have produced a cluster of highly shared sequence variants as a technical artifact. The presence/absence analyses assumed that sequencing depth was roughly uniform across donors, and that assumption may not be true. In a later analysis, HLA-associated TCR beta chains were found to be more clonally expanded and to have lower generation probabilities than equally common non-associated chains. The study listed 150 to 200 TCR beta chains as associated with cytomegalovirus. In both the original and validation cohorts, the classifier was reported to diagnose cytomegalovirus status with high specificity and sensitivity. Because the 87-base-pair reads could not distinguish some IMGT-functional V segments, including TRBV6-2 and TRBV6-3, those segments were excluded. Immune exposure information for the cohort was limited to CMV serostatus. In a later analysis, about 17,000 TCR beta sequences were associated with specific HLA alleles at a false discovery rate of 0.05. A later analysis found that most CMV-associated TCR beta chains appeared HLA-restricted, with HLA associations seemingly driven largely by CMV exposure. Because HLA typing was unavailable for some donors at each locus, only the typed subset was used in association tests. A further reported finding was that TCR beta sequences accurately predicted the HLA-A and HLA-B alleles for most subjects in the first cohort. In a later analysis, several top co-occurrence clusters were reported to appear linked to parvovirus B19, influenza, CMV and Epstein-Barr virus. A later genetic analysis reported fewer N-insertions in productive TCRs among donors in an Asian-associated ancestry cluster than the roughly 640-donor mean. Across donors, most TCR sequences were observed very rarely, whereas some public TCRs were present in many individuals. A few of the identified cytomegalovirus-associated TCR beta chains were confirmed in vitro to be specific for cytomegalovirus antigens. Assigning TCR associations to individual alleles was difficult when HLA alleles, especially DR and DQ, strongly co-occurred. Only TCR beta chains were sequenced in this cohort, and the absence of alpha or paired-chain data limited detectable features. In a later genetic analysis, a missense DCLRE1C variant was associated with V-gene and J-gene trimming of TCR beta chains, and the association was replicated in an independent cohort. A later analysis found that TCR association rates varied across HLA loci, with DRB1 alleles showing the most associated TCRs and HLA-C alleles the fewest. In an earlier analysis of around 600 of the donors, most TCR beta V segments appeared in productive rearrangements about 90% or about 30% of the time, broadly matching IMGT annotations.

The cohort was made up of 666 healthy bone marrow donors. At the time of sampling, every cohort member was nominally healthy, though immune exposures that went unrecorded were likely present. The donor was CMV seropositive and belonged to the group of about 290 seropositive cohort members. Every donor gave a peripheral blood sample, and the peripheral blood mononuclear cells from that sample were used for TCR beta sequencing. Genomic DNA was extracted from the blood cell samples with the Qiagen DNeasy Blood Extraction Kit. The library came from the immunoSEQ multiplex PCR assay. A mixture of 60 forward primers for TCR Vbeta segments and 13 reverse primers for TCR Jbeta segments was used in the multiplex PCR. The CDR3 region of rearranged TCR beta genes was amplified from genomic DNA with a multiplex PCR assay. Amplified TCR beta libraries were sequenced as 87-base-pair reads on the Illumina HiSeq System. The paper's processing steps were these. A later analysis tallied 75 million to 85 million unique TCR beta chains across the roughly 610 repertoires, and about 12 million of those chains were shared by two or more donors. A nearest-neighbor algorithm error-corrected the raw reads and collapsed the reads into unique sequences, merging closely related sequences to remove PCR and sequencing errors. Alignment of CDR3 sequences to IMGT reference sequences was used to assign V, D and J gene segments. Each retained sequence needed at least a six-nucleotide match to both a V gene segment and a J gene segment. A rearrangement counted as productive if the CDR3 had no stop codons and remained in frame with V and J, and every other rearrangement counted as non-productive. Following IMGT convention, CDR3 was defined as the stretch from the second conserved V-encoded cysteine to the conserved J-encoded phenylalanine. The earlier analysis of 500 to 650 of the donors excluded any sequence lacking an unambiguous match to a single V gene segment. An earlier analysis of 587 of the donors classified V segments as functional when productive rearrangements were above 56.7% and as segregating when the standard deviation between donors was above 5%. A statistical classification framework was built to diagnose cytomegalovirus status from the catalog of TCR beta chain sequences. In a later analysis, V and J genes were assigned by comparing TCR nucleotide sequences against IMGT/GENE-DB human TR gene sequences. In a later analysis, CDR3 sequences and most-parsimonious VDJ recombination scenarios were assigned using the TCRdist pipeline. In a later analysis, each TCR beta chain was defined by its CDR3 amino acid sequence together with its V-gene family, and reads lacking a unique V-gene family were excluded. A later analysis removed roughly 590 highly shared, low-generation-probability nucleotide sequences to deal with suspected cross-contamination and a sequencing artifact. In a later analysis, a clonal expansion index was calculated for each public chain from normalized within-repertoire ranks of inferred template counts. In a later analysis, generation probabilities were computed using a VDJ recombination model fitted to out-of-frame rearrangements, and the results were checked against IGoR. In a later analysis, TCR-TCR, TCR-HLA and TCR-CMV co-occurrence was scored with hypergeometric tests, and a repertoire-size bias correction was applied to TCR pairs. False discovery rates were estimated in a later analysis by permuting HLA or CMV assignments 20 times. In a later analysis, co-occurring TCRs were grouped using DBSCAN, with TCRdist sequence similarity added in when clustering inside HLA-allele-positive subsets. Repertoires with fewer than 30,000 or more than 120,000 public chains were left out of co-occurrence clustering, as were five repertoires with anomalous nucleotide sharing. Here the immuneACCESS table is served through TCRdb, limited to in-frame sequences with V and J called. Missing clones are a known gap in these copies; in checked studies unresolved V genes cover under half, and the rest lacks a known reason. V, J and clone size derive from that table, while D and trimming were established from the DNA sequence. The sample table shows about 150,000 clones, and around 85% are seen once. The ten largest clonotypes hold around 1.3% of the sample.

Rearrangement joined TRBV11-2 to TRBJ2-3, with TRBD2 identical over 14 junction bases. This clonotype originated in a man aged 50 to 59 in good health and CMV-seropositive. The source material was PBMCs. The DNA reads as follows: TGTGCCAGCAGCTTTGGGACTAGCGGGGGCGGGGGTTCAGATACGCAGTATTTT. Translated, this is CASSFGTSGGGGSDTQYF.